The 20 T cell receptor beta chains below come from one sample, sequenced in a study of T-cell reconstitution after alpha-beta-depleted transplantation in children. This sample's TCRbeta library carried unique molecular identifier barcodes. One entry per CDR3 protein results from TCRdb running MiXCR on the PCR reads. This sample has some 300,000 distinct CDR3 sequences, with less than 9.5% found just once. These receptors have no identified antigens. Study-wide findings and caveats: Newly produced T cells mostly provided counts and TCRbeta diversity after one year, as hyperexpanded clones declined.

The sample was peripheral blood, taken 360 days after TCRalphabeta/CD19-depleted stem cell transplant. Receptor source: a female patient aged 2-10 years who had a stem cell transplant for Fanconi anemia, so the T cells may come from the graft donor.

This clonotype appeared many times. The chain joins TRBV7-9 to TRBJ2-3; 9 bases are a match to TRBD2. CDR1 SEHNR and CDR2 FQNEAQ come from the germline V gene (reference sequence). The CDR3 runs 16 residues. J was trimmed by 2 bases and V by 6 bases; bases with no gene match: 9. CDR3 residues: CASSYPTSGYTDTQYF. CDR3 coding DNA: TGTGCCAGCAGTTATCCCACTAGCGGGTACACAGATACGCAGTATTTT.

This clonotype was detected many times. The V and J genes are TRBV12-3 or TRBV12-4 and TRBJ2-3; 8 bases agree with TRBD1. The junction had 15 bases not matched to a gene; V was cut back by 2 bases and J by 11 bases. The CDR3 consists of 16 residues. This CDR3 reads CASSLRAGGGYNEQYF. CDR3 sequence (DNA): TGTGCCAGCAGTTTAAGGGCAGGGGGCGGATACAACGAGCAGTATTTT.

The genes are TRBV3-1 and TRBJ1-1; D not certain. Trimming removed 1 base at V and 10 bases at J, with 13 bases between. Per the germline V gene, CDR1 is LGHDT and CDR2 is YNNKEL (reference sequence). The CDR3 consists of 13 residues. Written as DNA, the CDR3 is TGTGCCAGCAGCCAAGCTAATTGGGCAGGAGCTTTCTTT. Protein product: CASSQANWAGAFF.

In its sample, this clonotype was seen many times. This rearrangement joins TRBV5-1 to TRBJ2-4; no clear D. The CDR3 is made up of 15 amino acids. The V gene lost 4 bases and the J gene lost 1 base, with 12 bases spanning the gap. Germline V gene sequence: CDR1 SGHRS, CDR2 YFSETQ. For the CDR3, the DNA is TGCGCCAGCAGCCCGGCTCCCAGGGCCAAAAACATTCAGTACTTC. It translates to CASSPAPRAKNIQYF.

This clonotype showed up many times. The chain links TRBV15 to TRBJ1-1; possible D gene TRBD1, 5 bases. The CDR3 has 14 residues. V lost 3 bases and J 0 bases, leaving 8 bases between the germline ends. CDR1 LNHNV and CDR2 YYDKDF come from the germline V gene (reference sequence). The CDR3 DNA reads as TGTGCCACCAGCAGGGGACGGATGAACACTGAAGCTTTCTTT. Translating gives CATSRGRMNTEAFF. The variable domain in full, with the rest retrieved from reference TRBV15 and TRBJ1-1, is DAMVIQNPRYQVTQFGKPVTLSCSQTLNHNVMYWYQQKSSQAPKLLFHYYDKDFNNEADTPDNFQSRRPNTSFCFLDIRSPGLGDTAMYLCATSRGRMNTEAFFGQGTRLTVV.

This clonotype was seen at least ten times. The chain combines TRBV5-1 with TRBJ1-6, with 10 bases matching TRBD1. Trimming removed 4 bases from V and 6 bases from J; junction bases left unmatched: 10. Germline assignment: CDR1 SGHRS and CDR2 YFSETQ. The CDR3 length is 17 residues. CDR3 loop: CASSLNRDRGLNSPLHF. Written as DNA, the CDR3 is TGCGCCAGCAGCCTTAACCGGGACAGGGGACTTAATTCACCCCTCCACTTT.

This clonotype has more than one count but fewer than ten. This rearrangement joins TRBV18 to TRBJ2-7, with D possibly TRBD1 on 6 matching bases. CDR3 size: 12 residues. The V and J ends lost 2 bases and 7 bases respectively, with 9 bases between them. Germline V gene sequence: CDR1 KGHSH, CDR2 LQKENI. The CDR3 region has the DNA TGTGCCAGCTCACCAAACAGGGAAGAGCAGTACGTC. Translated: CASSPNREEQYV.

This clonotype was observed at least ten times. The chain recombines TRBV20-1 with TRBJ1-4; D is perhaps TRBD1 (5 bases). The CDR3 loop spans 14 amino acids. Germline CDR1 and CDR2: DFQATT and SNEGSKA (reference sequence). V was shortened by 8 bases and J by 2 bases, with 15 bases between the two germline ends. Here the CDR3 DNA reads TGCAGTTTCAGTGCGAGGGGTACTAATGAAAAACTGTTTTTT. It translates to CSFSARGTNEKLFF.

The gene calls are TRBV24-1 and TRBJ2-2; tentatively, D is TRBD1 (5 bases). Germline CDR1 is KGHDR and CDR2 is SFDVKD. The CDR3 length is 17 residues. V was pared by 5 bases and J by 3 bases, with 18 bases between. CDR3 residues: CATSGFHQGLDTGELFF. The CDR3 region has the DNA TGTGCCACCAGTGGCTTTCATCAGGGCTTGGACACCGGGGAGCTGTTTTTT.

The CDR3 nucleotides are TGTGCCAGCAGCTTGACTCAGGGGCAAACCGGGGAGCTGTTTTTT. It translates to CASSLTQGQTGELFF. The genes are TRBV5-6 and TRBJ2-2, with a possible D match to TRBD1 (6 bases). In germline, CDR1 is SGHDT, CDR2 YYEEEE. The CDR3 has 15 residues. Trimming shortened V by 1 base and J by 5 bases, and 12 bases separated the two germline ends.

The sample holds many counts of this clonotype. The V gene is TRBV3-1, the J gene TRBJ2-4; D may be TRBD2 (5 bases). The CDR3 has 15 residues. V lost 0 bases, J lost 7 bases, and 13 bases lay in between. Germline values: CDR1 LGHDT, CDR2 YNNKEL (reference sequence). CDR3 in DNA: TGTGCCAGCAGCCAAGACACAACTAGTTTCAACATTCAGTACTTC. Encoded protein: CASSQDTTSFNIQYF.

This clonotype was picked up a small number of times. The V call is TRBV14, the J call TRBJ2-1; 7 bases line up with TRBD2. The germline gives CDR1 SGHDN, CDR2 FVKESK. The CDR3 covers 17 residues. V lost 4 bases and J lost 0; bases outside the gene matches: 9. CDR3 in amino acids: CASSPLLASHSYNEQFF. Written as DNA, the CDR3 is TGTGCCAGCAGCCCCCTACTAGCGAGTCACTCCTACAATGAGCAGTTCTTC.

This clonotype was detected a few times. V is TRBV14 and J is TRBJ1-1; TRBD1 is a possible D gene (6 bases). This CDR3 contains 14 residues. Trimming cost V 0 bases and J 7 bases, with 12 bases left between them. Germline CDR1 SGHDN, CDR2 FVKESK. This CDR3 is CASSQEVQGIEAFF. The CDR3, as DNA: TGTGCCAGCAGCCAAGAGGTACAGGGCATTGAAGCTTTCTTT.

The chain joins TRBV28 to TRBJ1-5; TRBD1 matches 7 bases. Germline CDR1 and CDR2: MDHEN and SYDVKM. This CDR3 comprises 18 residues. V dropped 5 bases and J dropped 5; count of bases not matched to a gene: 18. CDR3 bases: TGTGCCAGCAGTGAAACCTCTCTGGTAGGGGGCGAGTATCAGCCCCAGCATTTT. Its translation is CASSETSLVGGEYQPQHF.

This clonotype has only a few counts. The rearrangement uses TRBV28 and TRBJ2-4; the D is unclear. Trimming shortened V by 5 bases and J by 0 bases, and 14 bases separated the two germline ends. Germline V gene data show CDR1 as MDHEN and CDR2 as SYDVKM. This CDR3 spans 16 amino acids. For the CDR3, the DNA is TGTGCCAGCAGTGCCACGGTTTTTCTAGCCAAAAACATTCAGTACTTC. Translating it yields CASSATVFLAKNIQYF.

This clonotype was seen ten or more times. The chain recombines TRBV12-3 or TRBV12-4 with TRBJ2-5, with 9 bases that match TRBD2. The CDR3 consists of 15 residues. V lost 1 base and J lost 2; bases outside the gene matches: 2. The CDR3 DNA sequence: TGTGCCAGCAGTTTAGTAGCGGGAGTACAAGAGACCCAGTACTTC. Amino acids: CASSLVAGVQETQYF.

The chain joins TRBV6-1 to TRBJ2-7; TRBD2 aligns across 10 bases. This CDR3 has 14 amino acids. The germline CDR1 and CDR2 sequences are MNHNS and SASEGT. CDR3: CASSKAGGQYEQYV. CDR3 in DNA: TGTGCCAGCAGTAAAGCGGGGGGGCAGTACGAGCAGTACGTC.

This clonotype was seen a few times. V is TRBV7-8 and J is TRBJ1-3; D remains unclear. Germline assignment: CDR1 SGHVS and CDR2 FQNEAQ. Trimming cost V 1 base and J 0 bases, with 10 bases left between them. There are 16 residues in the CDR3. The DNA of the CDR3 is TGTGCCAGCAGCTTAGTGGCAGTAAGCTCTGGAAACACCATATATTTT. Its protein is CASSLVAVSSGNTIYF.

This clonotype was observed many times. The chain links TRBV4-2 to TRBJ2-1; no definite D call. CDR3 length equals 13 residues. The V gene lost 0 bases and the J gene lost 7 bases, with 7 bases spanning the gap. Germline loops: CDR1 LGHNA, CDR2 YNFKEQ. The CDR3 loop is CASSQDWQNEQFF. The DNA for the CDR3 is TGTGCCAGCAGCCAAGACTGGCAGAATGAGCAGTTCTTC.

This clonotype has a count of ten or more. The chain combines TRBV3-1 with TRBJ2-1; D not resolved. The CDR3 consists of 13 residues. Trimming left V 8 bases short and J 5 bases short, with 13 bases between. CDR1 is LGHDT and CDR2 is YNNKEL in the germline V gene (reference sequence). The CDR3 here is CASGLTTNNEQFF. In DNA, the CDR3 is TGTGCCAGCGGGTTAACGACAAACAATGAGCAGTTCTTC.